Listed here is a single T cell receptor (beta chain). No antigen is known for it. The record has no base qualities; no much larger clone is one base away. This entry comes from a study of neoadjuvant anti-PD-1 for oral cavity cancer (TCRdb year 2021). Some background on the complete study: Three to four biweekly doses of nivolumab at 3 mg/kg were mostly administered to patients before curative-intent surgical resection. For patients who did not progress, a fourth nivolumab dose was given around day 43, followed by definitive surgical resection on days 50-56. Responders were defined as patients with complete response, partial response or stable disease by RECIST 1.1; non-responders were defined as patients with progression. There were approximately 12 patients in the parent correlative cohort, and the response rate was more than 25%. Results and caveats for the whole study, not just this receptor: Within PBMCs, T cell clonality (Gini index) was significantly higher in non-responders than responders after neoadjuvant nivolumab. Only three patients per response group were included in the TCR analyses, and the authors called for validation in larger cohorts. A higher pretreatment blood Treg/Th17 ratio correlated with both higher pretreatment blood TCRbeta clonality and lower post-treatment tumor TCRbeta clonality.

From a lookup of the germline V gene, CDR1 and CDR2 are MNHNS and SASEGT. The CDR3 has 14 amino acids, counting the end cysteine and phenylalanine. The entry retains the CDR3 DNA only, 42 bases that are in frame from base 1. V is pruned by 6 bases and J by 3 bases, leaving 6 bases of the junction without a gene match. The meaning of the sample's time point label: after neoadjuvant nivolumab, at surgical resection. None of the patients had received prior systemic or radiation treatment, and all were newly diagnosed with stage II-IVA oral cavity squamous cell carcinoma. The cohort was composed of patients with HPV-negative, locally advanced oral cavity squamous cell carcinoma. Peripheral blood mononuclear cells were analyzed directly and were not maintained or expanded in culture. The samples were drawn from a longitudinal correlative study tied to a single-arm phase II trial testing neoadjuvant nivolumab in oral cavity squamous cell carcinoma. Genomic DNA-based TCRbeta sequencing was performed on subject-matched pre- and post-treatment PBMCs and tumors from three responders and three non-responders. Peripheral blood mononuclear cells were collected before nivolumab treatment and were collected again after treatment, at the time of surgery. The Maxwell RSC DNA from Cells kit was used to isolate genomic DNA from PBMCs.

PBMC libraries used mostly roughly 500 ng of input genomic DNA for deep sequencing, with six replicates per sample. The immunoSEQ hsTCRbeta kit was used to prepare TCRbeta libraries according to the manufacturer's instructions. The completed libraries were mixed into a single pool at 3 nM, then sequenced with an Illumina NovaSeq 6000 S4 flow cell. The source study handled its data this way. The immunoSEQ Analyzer handled quality control and preprocessing of the raw data. The analysis was restricted to productive rearrangements, with each unique CDR3 amino acid sequence defining a clonotype. Using the R package tcR, the researchers computed the Gini-Simpson index as their estimate of repertoire clonality. Gini indices were compared with Student's t test, and associations with tumor size change were assessed by Pearson correlation. TCRdb re-hosts the immuneACCESS table, in-frame sequences only. Its copies lack some clones; in the studies checked, an unresolved V gene accounts for under half of them, and the cause for the rest is not known. For V, J and clone size, that table is used; D and trimming come from the DNA. This sample holds about 14,000 clones; about 81% were observed only once. The top ten hold less than 2.5% of the sample.

Sequences were derived from PBMCs, sampled after nivolumab (anti-PD-1) treatment. The chain links TRBV6-1 with TRBJ2-7, with 9 central nucleotides matching TRBD1. The TCR sequence derives from a person aged 35 to 85 with oral cavity squamous cell carcinoma. Read as DNA, the sequence is TGTGCCAGCAGATCGGACAGGGGAAGCTACGAGCAGTACTTC. It translates to CASRSDRGSYEQYF.